This T cell receptor (beta chain) was captured in a study of T cell responses to AZD1222 COVID-19 vaccine. General study points: At study baseline, merely five or six AZD1222 recipients were seropositive.

CDR3 length: 16 amino acids. CDR1 is SEHNR and CDR2 is FQNEAQ in the germline V gene (reference sequence). The ends lost 5 bases at V and 3 bases at J; junction bases unmatched: 6. This clone is a singleton in its sample. The antigen remains unidentified. Clones were read by immunoSEQ multiplex PCR, and TCRdb kept only the in-frame ones, dropping some. The top ten clones hold 3.5% to 4.5% of a sample with about 120,000 clones, 88% of them seen once. The receptor was derived from an adult in good health. The sample was peripheral blood, taken on day 0 of AZD1222 vaccination. The gene calls are TRBV7-9 and TRBJ2-5, with 13 nucleotides matching TRBD2. CDR3 protein: CASSPGLAGDKETQYF. In nucleotides, the CDR3 is TGTGCCAGCAGCCCCGGACTAGCGGGGGACAAAGAGACCCAGTACTTC.